Shown below are 6 T cell receptor beta chains from a single sample sequenced in a study of T cells in Graves' hyperthyroidism and ophthalmopathy. RNA transcripts yielded amplified TCR beta CDR3 regions. TCR CDR3 regions were first amplified by RT-PCR with HTBI primers. In TCRdb, the multiplex PCR reads were re-called with MiXCR into one record per CDR3 protein. The table records hundreds of thousands of distinct CDR3 sequences, more than 15% of them present only once. The specimen was blood. The receptors were sampled from a woman between 18 and 29 years old with Graves' hyperthyroidism that later progressed to Graves' ophthalmopathy.

This clonotype was seen only a few times. This sequence joins TRBV20-1 and TRBJ2-7; the match to TRBD2 covers 14 bases. The CDR3 has 15 residues. The V gene's germline CDR1 is DFQATT and CDR2 SNEGSKA (reference sequence). With V trimmed by 3 bases and J by 4 bases, 5 bases remained unmatched. CDR3 region: CSARGLAGVRYEQYF. DNA of the CDR3: TGCAGTGCTAGGGGACTAGCGGGAGTCAGGTACGAGCAGTACTTC.

This clonotype appeared a single time. The chain has TRBV28 and TRBJ2-3, with TRBD2 matching 8 bases. The CDR3 contains 15 residues. Germline CDR1 MDHEN, CDR2 SYDVKM. The ends lost 3 bases at V and 5 bases at J; junction bases unmatched: 7. This chain's CDR3 is CASSLSREVIDTQYF. CDR3 nucleotide sequence: TGTGCCAGCAGTTTGTCGCGGGAGGTGATAGATACGCAGTATTTT.

The gene calls are TRBV29-1 and TRBJ2-1, with 10 bases lining up with TRBD2. This CDR3 region has 15 residues. Germline V CDR1 and CDR2: SQVTM, ANQGSEA. J was trimmed by 0 bases and V by 5 bases; bases with no gene match: 4. The CDR3 sequence is CSVRGLASSYNEQFF. CDR3 in DNA: TGCAGCGTTCGGGGACTAGCGAGCTCCTACAATGAGCAGTTCTTC.

The sample holds a few counts of this clonotype. The gene calls are TRBV4-1 and TRBJ1-2; D is undetermined. Germline lookup yields CDR1 MGHRA and CDR2 YSYEKL. The CDR3 totals 14 residues. With 3 bases removed from V and 0 bases from J, the gap between germline ends came to 8 bases. The CDR3 region has the DNA TGCGCCAGCAGCCAGAAAGGCTCTAACTATGGCTACACCTTC. Its translation: CASSQKGSNYGYTF.

The sample holds a few counts of this clonotype. The rearrangement links TRBV6-1 to TRBJ2-3; TRBD1 aligns across 9 bases. V was clipped by 5 bases and J by 6 bases; unmatched bases: 12. The CDR3 has 16 residues. The germline gives CDR1 MNHNS, CDR2 SASEGT. Here the CDR3 DNA reads TGTGCCAGCAGTTGGCAGGGACAGGGCATGTGGGATACGCAGTATTTT. This codes for CASSWQGQGMWDTQYF.

The J gene is TRBJ2-1, the V gene TRBV30, with TRBD2 matching 7 bases. Trimming cost V 3 bases and J 0 bases; bases outside gene matches: 2. The CDR3 is made up of 14 amino acids. The germline V gene encodes CDR1 GTSNPN and CDR2 SVGIG (reference sequence). The CDR3 region is CAWRGLSSYNEQFF. CDR3 DNA sequence: TGTGCCTGGAGGGGACTAAGCTCCTACAATGAGCAGTTCTTC.